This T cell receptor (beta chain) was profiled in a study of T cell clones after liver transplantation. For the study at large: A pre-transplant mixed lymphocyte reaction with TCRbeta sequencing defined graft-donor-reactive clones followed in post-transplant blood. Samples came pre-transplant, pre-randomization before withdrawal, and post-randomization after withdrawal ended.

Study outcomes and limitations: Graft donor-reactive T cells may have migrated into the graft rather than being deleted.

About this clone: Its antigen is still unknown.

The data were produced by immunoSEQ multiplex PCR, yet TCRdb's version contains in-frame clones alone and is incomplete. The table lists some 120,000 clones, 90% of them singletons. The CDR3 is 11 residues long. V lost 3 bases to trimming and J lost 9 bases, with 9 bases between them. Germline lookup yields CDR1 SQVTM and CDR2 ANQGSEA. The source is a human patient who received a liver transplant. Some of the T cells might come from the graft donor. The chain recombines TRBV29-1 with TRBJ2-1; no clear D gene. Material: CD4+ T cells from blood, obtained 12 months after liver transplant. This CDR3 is CSVDRWGEQFF. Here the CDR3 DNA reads TGCAGCGTTGATCGGTGGGGTGAGCAGTTCTTC.